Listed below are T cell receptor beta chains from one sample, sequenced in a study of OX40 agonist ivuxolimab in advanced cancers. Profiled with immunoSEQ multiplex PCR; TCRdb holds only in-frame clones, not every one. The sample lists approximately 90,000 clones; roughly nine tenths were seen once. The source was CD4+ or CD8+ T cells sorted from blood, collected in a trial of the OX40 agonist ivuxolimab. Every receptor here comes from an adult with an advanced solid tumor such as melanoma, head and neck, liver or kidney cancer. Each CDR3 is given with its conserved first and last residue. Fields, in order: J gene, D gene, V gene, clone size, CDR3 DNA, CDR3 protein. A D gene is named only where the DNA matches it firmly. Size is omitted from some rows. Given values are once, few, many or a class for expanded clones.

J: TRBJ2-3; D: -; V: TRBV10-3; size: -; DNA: TGTGCCATCAGTGCGGGACCCCAAAACAAAGATACGCAGTATTTT; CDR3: CAISAGPQNKDTQYF
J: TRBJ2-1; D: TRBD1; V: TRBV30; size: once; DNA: TGTGCCTACCGACCGGGACAGGGTTTTCTGAGCGAGCAGTTCTTC; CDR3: CAYRPGQGFLSEQFF
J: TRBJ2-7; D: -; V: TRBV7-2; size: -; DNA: TGTGCCAGCTCGTGGGCCAGGGGTTCCTACGAGCAGTACTTC; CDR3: CASSWARGSYEQYF
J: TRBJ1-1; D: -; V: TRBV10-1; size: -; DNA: TGCGCCAGCAGTGATGGGTCCCTGGGGACTGAAGCTTTCTTT; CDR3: CASSDGSLGTEAFF
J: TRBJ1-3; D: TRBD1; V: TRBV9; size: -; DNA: TGTGCCAGCAGTGGACAGGGACTCGTCGGAAACACCATATATTTT; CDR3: CASSGQGLVGNTIYF
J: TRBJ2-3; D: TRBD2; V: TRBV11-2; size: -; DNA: TGTGCCAGCAGCCCAACCGGGACTAGCAACTCAGATACGCAGTATTTT; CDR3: CASSPTGTSNSDTQYF
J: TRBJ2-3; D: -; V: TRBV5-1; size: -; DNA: TGCGCCAGCAGCTTGGCACAGGGCAACTACGGCACAGATACGCAGTATTTT; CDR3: CASSLAQGNYGTDTQYF
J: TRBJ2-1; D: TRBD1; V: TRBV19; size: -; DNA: TGTGCCAGTAGACAGGGGGTTGGGACTTACAATGAGCAGTTCTTC; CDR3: CASRQGVGTYNEQFF
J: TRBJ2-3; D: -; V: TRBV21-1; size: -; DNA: TGTGCCCGTGTAGCGGGCACAGATACGCAGTATTTT; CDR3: CARVAGTDTQYF
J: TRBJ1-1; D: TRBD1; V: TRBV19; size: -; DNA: TGTGCCAGTAATGCTGCCGGGACAGGGAAGGCTTTCTTT; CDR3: CASNAAGTGKAFF
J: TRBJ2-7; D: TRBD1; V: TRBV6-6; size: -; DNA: TGTGCCAGCAACCAGGGACAGGGAGGCGAGCAGTACTTC; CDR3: CASNQGQGGEQYF
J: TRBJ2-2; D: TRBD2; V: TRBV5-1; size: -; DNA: TGCGCCAGCAGCTTGGCGCTAGCGGGAGGGCCCGGCACCGGGGAGCTGTTTTTT; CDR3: CASSLALAGGPGTGELFF
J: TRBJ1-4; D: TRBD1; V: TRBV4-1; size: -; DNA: TGCGCCAGCAGCCTACAACAGGGGCCGAATGAAAAACTGTTTTTT; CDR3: CASSLQQGPNEKLFF
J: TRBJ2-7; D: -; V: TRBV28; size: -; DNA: TGTGCCAGCACGAGAGGGGCCGGGAGCTGCCTCTTC; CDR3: CASTRGAGSCLF
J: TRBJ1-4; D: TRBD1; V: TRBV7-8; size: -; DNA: TGTGCCAGCAGCTTCCGACAGGGACGAGATGAAAAACTGTTTTTT; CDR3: CASSFRQGRDEKLFF
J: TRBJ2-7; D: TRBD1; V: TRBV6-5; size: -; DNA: TGTGCCAGCAGACGGACCGGGACAGGGACTGACGAGCAGTACTTC; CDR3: CASRRTGTGTDEQYF
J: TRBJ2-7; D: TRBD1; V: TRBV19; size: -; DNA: TGTGCCAGTAGTATCGGCAGGGGGATAACCTACGAGCAGTACTTC; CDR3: CASSIGRGITYEQYF
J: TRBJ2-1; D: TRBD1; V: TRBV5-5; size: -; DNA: TGTGCCAGCAGTCCGTACGGGACAGCTACCTACAATGAGCAGTTCTTC; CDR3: CASSPYGTATYNEQFF
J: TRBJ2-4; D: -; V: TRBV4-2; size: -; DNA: TGTGCCAGCAGCCAAGGGGGGCAAAACATTCAGTACTTC; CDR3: CASSQGGQNIQYF
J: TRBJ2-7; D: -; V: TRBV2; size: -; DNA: TGTGCCAGCAGAGTTCGACAGTCCTACGAGCAGTACTTC; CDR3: CASRVRQSYEQYF
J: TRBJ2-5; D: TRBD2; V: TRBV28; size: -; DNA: TGTGCCAGCAGTTCTATTACTAGCGGGATGACCCCAGAGACCCAGTACTTC; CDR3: CASSSITSGMTPETQYF
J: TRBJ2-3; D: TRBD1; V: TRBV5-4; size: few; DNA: TGTGCCAGCAGCTTGGACAGGGGGAGCACAGATACGCAGTATTTT; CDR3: CASSLDRGSTDTQYF
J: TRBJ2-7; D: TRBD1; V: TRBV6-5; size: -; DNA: TGTGCCAGCAGTCTATCCCGGACAGGGGGCTACGAGCAGTACTTC; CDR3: CASSLSRTGGYEQYF
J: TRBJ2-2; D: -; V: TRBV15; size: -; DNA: TGTGCCACCAGCAGAGATCAGGGGACTTACTTTACCGGGGAGCTGTTTTTT; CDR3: CATSRDQGTYFTGELFF
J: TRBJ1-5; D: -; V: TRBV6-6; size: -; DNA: TGTGCCAGCAGTTACGAGGGGGGGAGGGTTCAGCCCCAGCATTTT; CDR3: CASSYEGGRVQPQHF
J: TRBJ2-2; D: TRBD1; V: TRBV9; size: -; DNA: TGTGCCAGCAGCATAGGGACAGGGGGCCTCGGGGAGCTGTTTTTT; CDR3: CASSIGTGGLGELFF
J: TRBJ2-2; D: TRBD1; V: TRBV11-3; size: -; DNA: TGTGCCAGCAGCCGCGGGACAGGGTTCACCGGGGAGCTGTTTTTT; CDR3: CASSRGTGFTGELFF
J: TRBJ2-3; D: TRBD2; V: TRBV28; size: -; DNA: TGTGCCAGCAGCGGACAGATTGCCAGATGGGGGACTAGCGGGAGACTGTTAGATACGCAGTATTTT; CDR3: CASSGQIARWGTSGRLLDTQYF
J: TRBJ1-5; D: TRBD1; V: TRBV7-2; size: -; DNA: TGTGCCAGCAGCTCCCCCGTAGGCACAGGGGGCCGTCAGCCCCAGCATTTT; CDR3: CASSSPVGTGGRQPQHF
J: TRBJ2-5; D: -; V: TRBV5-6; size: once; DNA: TGTGCCAGCAGCTTTGATCAGTTCCAAGAGACCCAGTACTTC; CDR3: CASSFDQFQETQYF
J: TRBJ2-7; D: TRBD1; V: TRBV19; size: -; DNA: TGTGCCAGTAGGCAGCAAGGACAGGCCGGCGAGCAGTACTTC; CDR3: CASRQQGQAGEQYF
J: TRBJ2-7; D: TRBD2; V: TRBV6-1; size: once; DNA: TGTGCCAGCATCAGACTAGCGGGAGGCGAGCAGTACTTC; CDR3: CASIRLAGGEQYF
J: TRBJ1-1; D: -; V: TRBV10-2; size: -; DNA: TGCGCCAGCAGTGCATTCGGGGGTGGCACTGAAGCTTTCTTT; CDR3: CASSAFGGGTEAFF